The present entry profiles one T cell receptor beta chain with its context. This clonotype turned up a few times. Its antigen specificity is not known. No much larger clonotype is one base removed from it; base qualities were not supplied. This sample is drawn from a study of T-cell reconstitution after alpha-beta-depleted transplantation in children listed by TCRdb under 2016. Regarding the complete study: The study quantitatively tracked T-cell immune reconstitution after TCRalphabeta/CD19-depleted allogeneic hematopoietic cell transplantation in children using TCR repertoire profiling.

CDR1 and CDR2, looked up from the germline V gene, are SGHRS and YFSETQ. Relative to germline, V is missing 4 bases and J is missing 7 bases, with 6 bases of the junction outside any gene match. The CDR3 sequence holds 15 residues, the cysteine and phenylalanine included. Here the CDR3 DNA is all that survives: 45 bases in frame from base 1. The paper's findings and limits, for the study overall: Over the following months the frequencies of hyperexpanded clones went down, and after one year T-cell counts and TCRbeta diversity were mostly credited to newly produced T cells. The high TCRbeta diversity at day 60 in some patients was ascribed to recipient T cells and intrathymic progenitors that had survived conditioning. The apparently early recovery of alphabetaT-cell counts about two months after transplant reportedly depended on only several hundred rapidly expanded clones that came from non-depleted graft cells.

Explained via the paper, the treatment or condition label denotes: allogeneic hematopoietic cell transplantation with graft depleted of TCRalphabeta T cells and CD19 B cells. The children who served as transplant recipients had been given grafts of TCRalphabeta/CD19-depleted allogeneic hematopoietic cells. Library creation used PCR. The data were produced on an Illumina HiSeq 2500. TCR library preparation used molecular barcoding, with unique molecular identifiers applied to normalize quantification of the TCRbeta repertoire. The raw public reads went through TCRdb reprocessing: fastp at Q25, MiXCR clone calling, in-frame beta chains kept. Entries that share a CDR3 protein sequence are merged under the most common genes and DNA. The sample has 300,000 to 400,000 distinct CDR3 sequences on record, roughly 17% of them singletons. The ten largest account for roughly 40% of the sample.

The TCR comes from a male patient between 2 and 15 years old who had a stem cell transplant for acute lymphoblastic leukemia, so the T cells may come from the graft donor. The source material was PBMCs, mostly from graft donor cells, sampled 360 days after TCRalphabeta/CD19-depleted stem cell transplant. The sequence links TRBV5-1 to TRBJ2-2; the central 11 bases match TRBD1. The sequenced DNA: TGCGCCAGCAGCCCTGGACAGGGGGCTGGCGGGGAGCTGTTTTTT. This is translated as CASSPGQGAGGELFF.